This TCR beta chain was identified in a study of shared clonotypes between healthy human individuals. The overall study: The people who gave samples were a couple of women and three men aged 18 to 49. CD8 memory received one plate per donor, CD8 naive two, CD4 memory three and CD4 naive three. Findings of the study overall: Exclusively blood specimens were collected; tissue repertoires likely differ.

Measured with immunoSEQ multiplex PCR; TCRdb has only the in-frame clones, and not every one. The profile shows over a million clones, 70% to 80% of them singletons. A remark on this clone: Its antigen is unidentified.

The sequencing input was memory CD4+ T cells from PBMCs. This sample's subset: CD45RA-negative fraction. The receptor's source is a man aged 18 to 30 in good health. Some clones in this sample may be carry-over from other donors' samples.

The CDR3 sequence: CAISESQGAYEQYF. In DNA, the CDR3 is TGTGCCATCAGTGAGTCGCAGGGGGCCTACGAGCAGTACTTC. The V and J genes are TRBV10-3 and TRBJ2-7, with 7 bases identical to TRBD1. The CDR3 has 14 residues. V shed 0 bases, J shed 2 bases, and the junction held 1 base outside the gene matches. Germline assignment: CDR1 ENHRY and CDR2 SYGVKD.